The 13 T cell receptor beta chains given below trace back to one sample, sequenced in a study of T cell responses to AZD1222 COVID-19 vaccine (dated by TCRdb to the early 2020s). Library generation was performed with the immunoSEQ multiplex PCR assay. TCRdb re-hosts the immuneACCESS table, in-frame sequences only. Its copies lack some clones; in the studies checked, an unresolved V gene accounts for under half of them, and the cause for the rest is not known. Counted in this sample were more than 150,000 clones; approximately 93% of them appeared once. In total, the top ten clones hold around 3.7% of the sample. The sample's time point, from its label and the paper: about 28 days (+/-7) after the second vaccine dose. The sequenced sample was peripheral blood, obtained 28 days after the second AZD1222 dose. All receptors come from an adult who received the AZD1222 COVID-19 vaccine.

The CDR3 loop reads CARSRGPWTGSSKRKEKLFF. CDR3 nucleotides: TGTGCCAGAAGCAGAGGACCCTGGACAGGGTCTTCTAAAAGGAAGGAAAAACTGTTTTTT. This chain links TRBV5-3 with TRBJ1-4; 8 bases fit TRBD1. TRBV5-3 belongs to the ORF category, with a function that is uncertain. The CDR3 has 20 residues. The trim removed 4 bases at V and 8 bases at J, leaving 25 bases unmatched.

CDR3 amino acids: CASSPRDREIDEQFF. The CDR3 DNA follows: TGTGCCAGCAGCCCCCGGGACAGGGAAATAGATGAGCAGTTCTTC. V usage is TRBV7-9 and J usage is TRBJ2-1; 9 nucleotides agree with TRBD1. The CDR3 has 15 residues. The trim removed 5 bases at V and 8 bases at J, leaving 10 bases unmatched. The germline V gene encodes CDR1 SEHNR and CDR2 FQNEAQ (reference sequence).

The chain uses TRBV7-3 and TRBJ2-2; 9 bases match TRBD2. V shed 2 bases, J shed 0 bases, and the junction held 4 bases outside the gene matches. The CDR3 is 17 amino acids. CDR1 SGHTA and CDR2 FQGTGA come from the germline V gene. Here the CDR3 DNA reads TGTGCCAGCAGCTTAGGGCGGGAGGGAGCGAACACCGGGGAGCTGTTTTTT. Translating gives CASSLGREGANTGELFF.

This sequence joins TRBV10-3 and TRBJ2-7; tentatively, D is TRBD2 (5 bases). The CDR3 consists of 13 residues. Germline V gene sequence: CDR1 ENHRY, CDR2 SYGVKD. The V and J ends lost 4 bases and 2 bases respectively, with 9 bases between them. The CDR3 region has the DNA TGTGCCATCAGTGTTCTACTAGCCTACGAGCAGTACTTC. As protein: CAISVLLAYEQYF.

This sequence joins TRBV5-5 and TRBJ1-4; D remains ambiguous. V shed 1 base and J shed 8 bases, with 12 bases lying between them. Germline values: CDR1 SGHKS, CDR2 YYEKEE (reference sequence). This CDR3 is 14 amino acids long. The CDR3: CASSLRQAREKLFF. For the CDR3, the DNA is TGTGCCAGCAGCTTGAGGCAGGCCAGGGAAAAACTGTTTTTT.

The V call is TRBV24-1, the J call TRBJ1-6; D remains ambiguous. Germline CDR1 reads KGHDR; CDR2 reads SFDVKD. V lost 7 bases and J lost 13, with 16 bases in between. The length of the CDR3 is 13 residues. This CDR3 is CATSARSGTPLHF. CDR3 DNA sequence: TGTGCCACCAGCGCTCGATCCGGAACCCCCCTCCACTTT.

The chain links TRBV9 to TRBJ2-3; D tentatively fits TRBD1 or TRBD2 (5 bases each). V dropped 4 bases and J dropped 6 bases, with 18 bases sitting between them. The CDR3 runs to 15 residues. Germline-derived CDR1 and CDR2 are SGDLS and YYNGEE. This CDR3 is CASSPRGDLGDTQYF. In nucleotides, the CDR3 is TGTGCCAGCAGCCCCCGTGGGGACCTGGGGGATACGCAGTATTTT.

This clone was recorded once. This chain links TRBV25-1 with TRBJ1-4, with D perhaps matching TRBD1 (5 bases). The germline CDR1 and CDR2 sequences are MGHDK and SYGVNS. The germline V and J ends were trimmed by 2 bases and 4 bases, with 14 bases remaining between them. The CDR3 extends over 16 amino acids. The CDR3 bases are TGTGCCAGCAGTGAACCCGAGCCGGGACGTAATGAAAAACTGTTTTTT. It codes for CASSEPEPGRNEKLFF.

The chain uses TRBV4-3 and TRBJ2-3; weak D call: TRBD2 (6 bases). V lost 0 bases, J lost 3 bases, and 16 bases lay in between. The CDR3 contains 17 residues. Germline V CDR1 and CDR2: LGHNA, YSLEER. CDR3 loop: CASSQDLRERGTDTQYF. Here the CDR3 DNA reads TGCGCCAGCAGCCAAGATCTTCGGGAGAGAGGGACAGATACGCAGTATTTT.

V gene TRBV30 combines with J gene TRBJ1-4; D uncertain. There are 12 residues in the CDR3. The V gene's germline CDR1 is GTSNPN and CDR2 SVGIG (reference sequence). Trimming took 4 bases from V and 13 from J, leaving 16 bases between them. CDR3 DNA: TGTGCCTGGACCCCCGGCCAGGATAGACTGTTTTTT. It translates to CAWTPGQDRLFF.

Here the CDR3 DNA reads TGTGCCAGCAGCCAAGATCGGACTAGCAGGGAGCAGTACTTC. It encodes CASSQDRTSREQYF. J is TRBJ2-7 and V is TRBV3-1 (or the pseudogene TRBV3-2), with 8 positions matching TRBD2. With 0 bases clipped from V and 7 bases from J, the junction kept 5 bases outside the gene matches. CDR3 size: 14 residues. Per the germline V gene, CDR1 is LGHDT and CDR2 is YNNKEL (reference sequence).

The chain joins TRBV9 to TRBJ2-7, with 10 bases fitting TRBD1. After removal of 4 bases from V and 0 bases from J, the junction contained 4 bases not matched to a gene. Per germline, CDR1 SGDLS and CDR2 YYNGEE. CDR3 length equals 15 residues. CDR3 sequence: CASSSRDRGSYEQYF. As DNA, the CDR3 is TGTGCCAGCAGCTCCCGGGACAGGGGCTCCTACGAGCAGTACTTC. The full variable domain, its missing parts supplied by reference TRBV9 and TRBJ2-7, is DSGVTQTPKHLITATGQRVTLRCSPRSGDLSVYWYQQSLDQGLQFLIQYYNGEERAKGNILERFSAQQFPDLHSELNLSSLELGDSALYFCASSSRDRGSYEQYFGPGTRLTVT.

The rearrangement uses TRBV4-1 and TRBJ2-1, with 9 bases fitting TRBD2. The CDR3 loop spans 15 amino acids. In germline, CDR1 is MGHRA, CDR2 YSYEKL. The trim removed 3 bases at V and 3 bases at J, leaving 3 bases unmatched. This chain's CDR3 is CASSHRLAVYNEQFF. The CDR3 DNA reads TGCGCCAGCAGCCATAGACTAGCGGTCTACAATGAGCAGTTCTTC.